This TCR beta chain was profiled in a study of cytomegalovirus exposure and HLA in healthy donors. Study overall: The 130 or so validation repertoires, a later analysis reported, used the same platform as the approximately 670 first-cohort repertoires.

Clones were sequenced by immunoSEQ multiplex PCR, and TCRdb holds only the in-frame ones, with some missing. The profile shows some 140,000 clones, around 84% of them singletons. Germline V gives CDR1 MDHEN, CDR2 SYDVKM. V gave up 3 bases and J gave up 0 bases, with 16 bases separating them. The CDR3 length is 17 residues. Among the 90 to 150 subjects of the validation cohort, separate from the approximately 660-subject first cohort, were the donors. The sequenced sample was PBMCs. V is TRBV28 and J is TRBJ2-3; D may be TRBD1 (6 bases). The receptor was derived from a human donor in good health. In DNA, the CDR3 is TGTGCCAGCAGTTTCAAGGGGGTGCGAAAGAGCACAGATACGCAGTATTTT. Its protein product is CASSFKGVRKSTDTQYF. Full variable domain (outside the CDR3, taken from reference TRBV28 and TRBJ2-3): DVKVTQSSRYLVKRTGEKVFLECVQDMDHENMFWYRQDPGLGLRLIYFSYDVKMKEKGDIPEGYSVSREKKERFSLILESASTNQTSMYLCASSFKGVRKSTDTQYFGPGTRLTVL.